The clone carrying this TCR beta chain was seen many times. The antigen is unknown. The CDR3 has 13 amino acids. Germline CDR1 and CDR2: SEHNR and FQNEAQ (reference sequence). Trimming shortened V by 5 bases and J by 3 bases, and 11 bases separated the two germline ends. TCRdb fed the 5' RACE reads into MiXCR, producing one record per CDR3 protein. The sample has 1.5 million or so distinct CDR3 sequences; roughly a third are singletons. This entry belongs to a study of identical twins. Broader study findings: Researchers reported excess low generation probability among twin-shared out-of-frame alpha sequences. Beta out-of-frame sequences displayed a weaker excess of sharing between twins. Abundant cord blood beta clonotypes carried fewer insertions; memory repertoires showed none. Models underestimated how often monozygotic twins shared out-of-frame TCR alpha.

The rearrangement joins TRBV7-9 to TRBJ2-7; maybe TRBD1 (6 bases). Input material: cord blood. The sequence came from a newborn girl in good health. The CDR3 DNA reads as TGTGCCAGCAGCCCCGGACAGTTCTACGAGCAGTACTTC. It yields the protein CASSPGQFYEQYF. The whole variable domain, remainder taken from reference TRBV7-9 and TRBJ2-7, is DTGVSQNPRHKITKRGQNVTFRCDPISEHNRLYWYRQTLGQGPEFLTYFQNEAQLEKSRLLSDRFSAERPKGSFSTLEIQRTEQGDSAMYLCASSPGQFYEQYFGPGTRLTVT.